This TCR beta chain was identified in a study of T cell responses to AZD1222 COVID-19 vaccine. The CDR3 sequence is 14 residues long. CDR1 GTSNPN and CDR2 SVGIG come from the germline V gene (reference sequence). V dropped 2 bases and J dropped 0 bases, with 8 bases sitting between them. Whole-study results and caveats: Spike was spanned by vaccine-associated CD4 TCRs, with dominance at 160-218 and 743-854. Spike-specific TCRs gained breadth and depth after people received two AZD1222 doses.

In the case of this clone: What it binds is unknown.

Sequencing used immunoSEQ multiplex PCR; TCRdb keeps in-frame clones, though not all of them. The sample has about 180,000 clones, 85% to 95% seen once. The sample consisted of peripheral blood, taken 28 days after the second dose of the MenACWY control vaccine. This sequence was found in an adult who received the MenACWY meningococcal vaccine as a control. The rearrangement links TRBV30 to TRBJ1-3; D not certain. Here the CDR3 DNA reads TGTGCCTGGAGTTCGACTTTCTCTGGAAACACCATATATTTT. This gives the protein CAWSSTFSGNTIYF.